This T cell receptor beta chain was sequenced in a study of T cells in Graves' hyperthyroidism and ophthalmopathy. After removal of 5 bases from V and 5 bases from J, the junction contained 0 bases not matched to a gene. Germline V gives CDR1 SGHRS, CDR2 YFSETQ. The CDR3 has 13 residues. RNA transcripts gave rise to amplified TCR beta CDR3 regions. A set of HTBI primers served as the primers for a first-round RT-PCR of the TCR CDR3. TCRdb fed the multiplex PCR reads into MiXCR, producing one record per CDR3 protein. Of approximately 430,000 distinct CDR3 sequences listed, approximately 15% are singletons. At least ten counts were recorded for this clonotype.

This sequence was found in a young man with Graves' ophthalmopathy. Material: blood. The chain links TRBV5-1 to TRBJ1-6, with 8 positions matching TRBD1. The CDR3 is CASRTGDNSPLHF. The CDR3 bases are TGCGCCAGCAGGACAGGGGATAATTCACCCCTCCACTTT.